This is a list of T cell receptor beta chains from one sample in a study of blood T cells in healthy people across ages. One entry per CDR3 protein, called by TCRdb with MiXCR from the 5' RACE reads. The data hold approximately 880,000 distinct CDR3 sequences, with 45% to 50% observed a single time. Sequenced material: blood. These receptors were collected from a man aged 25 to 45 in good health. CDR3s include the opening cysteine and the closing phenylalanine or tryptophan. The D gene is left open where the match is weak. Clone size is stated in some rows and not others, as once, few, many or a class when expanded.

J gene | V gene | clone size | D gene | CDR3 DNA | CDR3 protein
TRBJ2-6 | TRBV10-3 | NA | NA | TGTGCCGTCGAGGTGGGTTCGAGCTCTGGGGCCAACGTCCTGACTTTC | CAVEVGSSSGANVLTF
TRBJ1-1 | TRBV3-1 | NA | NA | TGTGCCAGCAGCCCCGACCCCTCGGGTGAAGCTTTCTTT | CASSPDPSGEAFF
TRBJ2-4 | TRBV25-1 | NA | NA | TGTGCCAGCAGTGCTGCTGGGGATAGGCTAGCCAAAAACATTCAGTACTTC | CASSAAGDRLAKNIQYF
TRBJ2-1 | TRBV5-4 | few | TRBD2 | TGTGCCAGCAGCTTTACGGGGGGTGAGCAGTTCTTC | CASSFTGGEQFF
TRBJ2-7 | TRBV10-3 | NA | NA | TGTGCCATCAGTGAGGCACCCGGGACATATTCCTACGAGCAGTACTTC | CAISEAPGTYSYEQYF
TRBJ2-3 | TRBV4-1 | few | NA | TGCGCCAGCAGCCAAGAAGGAAAGCGGAGCACAGATACGCAGTATTTT | CASSQEGKRSTDTQYF
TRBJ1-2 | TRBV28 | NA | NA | TGTGCCAGCAGTCCTGGGAGGTGGTATGGCTACACCTTC | CASSPGRWYGYTF
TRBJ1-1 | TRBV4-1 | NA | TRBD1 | TGCGCCAGCAGCCACACCGGGACAGGGAACACTGAAGCTTTCTTT | CASSHTGTGNTEAFF
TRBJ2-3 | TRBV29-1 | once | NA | TGCAGCGTTGTTCCCGGGAGCACAGATACGCAGTATTTT | CSVVPGSTDTQYF
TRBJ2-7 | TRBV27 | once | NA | TGTGCCAGCAGTCCTAGGACAGCGAACTACGAGCAGTACTTC | CASSPRTANYEQYF
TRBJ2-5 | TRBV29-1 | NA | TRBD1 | TGCAGCGTTGAGACCGGGACAGGGAGGGAGCAGTACTTC | CSVETGTGREQYF
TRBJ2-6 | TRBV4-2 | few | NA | TGTGCCAGCAGCCAATACCCTGGGGCCAACGTCCTGACTTTC | CASSQYPGANVLTF
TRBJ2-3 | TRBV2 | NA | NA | TGTGCCAGCAGGATGGGGGATACGCAGTATTTT | CASRMGDTQYF
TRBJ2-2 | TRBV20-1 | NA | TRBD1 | TGCAGTGCTAGAGATCAGGGTTCCAGGGGGACCGGGGAGCTGTTTTTT | CSARDQGSRGTGELFF
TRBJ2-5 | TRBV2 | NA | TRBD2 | TGTGCCAGCAGTGAGACGTGGTCTTCGGGGGGCCAAGAGACCCAGTACTTC | CASSETWSSGGQETQYF
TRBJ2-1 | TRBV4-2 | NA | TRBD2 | TGTGCCAGCAGCCAAGATGGGCGGGGGGGAATAAATGAGCAGTTCTTC | CASSQDGRGGINEQFF
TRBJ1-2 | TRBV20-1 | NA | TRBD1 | TGCAGTGCTAGAGGGCCGGAAGAGGACAGGATTACTGGCTACACCTTC | CSARGPEEDRITGYTF
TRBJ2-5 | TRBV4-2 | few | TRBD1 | TGTGCCAGCAGCCAAGAGGGACAGGGAAGAGAGACCCAGTACTTC | CASSQEGQGRETQYF
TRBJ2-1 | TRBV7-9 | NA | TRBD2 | TGTGCCAGCAGAACGGGAGGGGGTTTGGATGAGCAGTTCTTC | CASRTGGGLDEQFF
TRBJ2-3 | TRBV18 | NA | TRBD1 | TGTGCCAGCTCACCTCTACAGGGGGCCGGAGATACGCAGTATTTT | CASSPLQGAGDTQYF
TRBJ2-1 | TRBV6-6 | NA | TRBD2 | TGTGCCAGCCTCCCTAGCGGATACTCCTACAATGAGCAGTTCTTC | CASLPSGYSYNEQFF
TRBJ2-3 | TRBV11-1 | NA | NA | TGTGCCAGCAACTTTGGGCGGACCGACACAGATACGCAGTATTTT | CASNFGRTDTDTQYF
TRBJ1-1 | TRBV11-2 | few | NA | TGTGCCAGCAGCTTAGCCTACAGAGAAGCTTTCTTT | CASSLAYREAFF
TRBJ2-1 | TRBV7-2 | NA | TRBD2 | TGTGCCAGCAGCTTAGTGTTAGCGGGGGGGCAACTTGAGCAGTTCTTC | CASSLVLAGGQLEQFF
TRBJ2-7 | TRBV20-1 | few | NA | TGCAGTGCTAGTAGCCGTCTCGCCTACGAGCAGTACTTC | CSASSRLAYEQYF
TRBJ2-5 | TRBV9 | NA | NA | TGTGCCAGCAGCGTAGTGGAACAGGGACGTCAAGAGACCCAGTACTTC | CASSVVEQGRQETQYF
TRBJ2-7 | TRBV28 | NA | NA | TGTGCCAGCATCTCTACTCGGAGCGAGCAGTACTTC | CASISTRSEQYF
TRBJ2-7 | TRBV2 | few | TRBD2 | TGTGCCAGCGAGCGGGGGTACGAGCAGTACTTC | CASERGYEQYF
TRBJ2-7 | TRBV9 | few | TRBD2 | TGTGCCAGCAGCGTAGATCCTAGCGGGGACCCTAGGGAGCAGTACTTC | CASSVDPSGDPREQYF
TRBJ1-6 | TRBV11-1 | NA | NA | TGTGCCAGCAGCTTTTTACAAGGTTCACCCCTCCACTTT | CASSFLQGSPLHF
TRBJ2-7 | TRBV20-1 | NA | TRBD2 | TGCAGTGCCCTTCTTAGCGGGGGAGCCCCCTACGAGCAGTACTTC | CSALLSGGAPYEQYF
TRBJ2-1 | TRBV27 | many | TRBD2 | TGTGCCAGCAGTTTACGCCGGGGGGGCATTCACAATGAGCAGTTCTTC | CASSLRRGGIHNEQFF
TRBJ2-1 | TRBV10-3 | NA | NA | TGTGCCATCTCGTTTGATCGGTACAATGAGCAGTTCTTC | CAISFDRYNEQFF
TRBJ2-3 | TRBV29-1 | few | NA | TGCAGCGTCCTTCTGGTATACCACACAGATACGCAGTATTTT | CSVLLVYHTDTQYF
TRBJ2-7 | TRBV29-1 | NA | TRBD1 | TGCAGCGTTGTGGGGACAGTGATATCCGAGCAGTACTTC | CSVVGTVISEQYF
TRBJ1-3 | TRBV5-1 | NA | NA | TGCGCCAGCAGCGAGGAACCAATCTCTGGAAACACCATATATTTT | CASSEEPISGNTIYF
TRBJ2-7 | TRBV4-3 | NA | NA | TGCGCCAGCAGCCAACGGAGGGGCTACGAGCAGTACTTC | CASSQRRGYEQYF
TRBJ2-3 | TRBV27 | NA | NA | TGTGCCAGCAATCGACAGGGAGGGACAGATACGCAGTATTTT | CASNRQGGTDTQYF
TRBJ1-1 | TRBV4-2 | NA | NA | TGTGCCAGCAGCCAAGTTGAGCGCCGGGGGACTGAAGCTTTCTTT | CASSQVERRGTEAFF
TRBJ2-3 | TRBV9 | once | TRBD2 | TGTGCCAGCAGCGAACAGCCGGGACTAGCGGGCGATACGCAGTATTTT | CASSEQPGLAGDTQYF
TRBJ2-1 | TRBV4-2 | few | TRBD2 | TGTGCCAGCAGCCCAGAGCGGGGGCGACACAATGAGCAGTTCTTC | CASSPERGRHNEQFF
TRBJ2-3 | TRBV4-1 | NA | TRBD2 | TGCGCCAGCAGCCTTGCCCCGCGCGGCGGGGGAATTGATACGCAGTATTTT | CASSLAPRGGGIDTQYF
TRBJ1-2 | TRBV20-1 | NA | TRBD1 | TGCAGTGCTGTAGGACAGGGCTATGGCTACACCTTC | CSAVGQGYGYTF
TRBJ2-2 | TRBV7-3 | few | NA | TGTGCCAGCAGCTTAGGTGGGGGCACCGGGGAGCTGTTTTTT | CASSLGGGTGELFF
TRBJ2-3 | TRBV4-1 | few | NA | TGCGCCAGCAGCTCAATCATGCCGAAAGGGCGGTCCACAGATACGCAGTATTTT | CASSSIMPKGRSTDTQYF
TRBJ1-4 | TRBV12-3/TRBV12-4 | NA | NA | TGTGCCAGCAGGCCCTCAACCTGGAATGGGGCGGGTGAGGACGAAAAACTGTTTTTT | CASRPSTWNGAGEDEKLFF
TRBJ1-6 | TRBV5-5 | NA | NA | TGTGCCAGCAGCGCAATCGGGAATTCACCCCTCCACTTT | CASSAIGNSPLHF
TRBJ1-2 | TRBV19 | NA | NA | TGTGCCAGTAGCACGAAGGAATCACAGGGATTCTATGGCTACACCTTC | CASSTKESQGFYGYTF
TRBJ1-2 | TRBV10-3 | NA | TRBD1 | TGTGCCATCAGTGGACAGGGGGACGGGGGAGCTGGCTACACCTTC | CAISGQGDGGAGYTF
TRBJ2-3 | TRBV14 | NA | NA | TGTGCCAGCAGCCTTCGGACAGTGGGAACCACAGATACGCAGTATTTT | CASSLRTVGTTDTQYF